This T cell receptor beta chain appears in the sequencing data of a study of blood T cell repertoires in COVID-19 (dated by TCRdb to 2020 to 2021). Describing the broader study: The collaborator samples originated in the United States, Italy and Spain and spanned the acute and convalescent phases of COVID-19. Deeply sampled blood TCRbeta repertoires from subjects exposed to, actively infected with, or recovered from COVID-19 were included in the dataset. The prospective study material was composed of cDNA or gDNA derived from T cells, B-cell-depleted T cells, or PBMCs. HLA class I and class II types, where available, came from metadata supplied by the sample provider rather than from assay-based typing. Samples were obtained from the ongoing ImmuneRACE study (first 160 participants) and from about 1,300 subjects provided by 6 global collaborators. The repertoires were released in a freely available public database intended as a resource for research on the immune response to SARS-CoV-2. The sample metadata nearly always contained a de-identified subject ID, COVID-19 status, age in years and sex. Beyond this particular receptor, the publication reports: Clinical and demographic metadata were provided uncurated, with the amount varying by source and participant.

The immunoSEQ Assay, a bias-controlled multiplex PCR, was used to amplify TCRbeta CDR3 regions from genomic DNA. As for the original processing: Within the assay, amplification of reference gene primers was used to estimate how many nucleated cells each sample contained. To quantify the absolute abundance of each unique TCRbeta CDR3 rearrangement, sequence reads were collapsed and filtered. For each sample, productive Simpson clonality was calculated by taking the square root of Simpson's diversity index across productive rearrangements. TCRdb re-hosts the immuneACCESS table, in-frame sequences only. Its copies lack some clones; in the studies checked, an unresolved V gene accounts for under half of them, and the cause for the rest is not known. V and J calls and clone size are given by that table; D and trimming were obtained from the DNA. A total of tens of thousands of clones appear in this sample, 80% to 90% of them only once. Around a sixth of the sample is held by the ten biggest clonotypes.

Deletion took 1 base off V and 0 bases off J, with a span of 10 bases between the germline ends. For CDR1 and CDR2, the germline V gene lists MDHEN and SYDVKM. The CDR3 holds 16 amino acids from the cysteine to the phenylalanine. Only CDR3 DNA is held: 48 bases, read in frame from base 1. With respect to this clone: Its cognate antigen has yet to be identified. Per-base qualities were not stored, and no clone one base away is much larger.

Collaborating institutions collected whole blood in K2EDTA tubes following their own protocols. Collaborator samples were shipped for TCRbeta analysis as frozen whole blood, isolated PBMCs, or DNA extracted from either sample type. The clonotype comes from an elderly woman with acute or convalescent COVID-19. The sequencing input was peripheral blood. The chain is made from TRBV28 and TRBJ2-4; the D gene cannot be named for sure. The nucleotides are TGTGCCAGCAGTTTATCGACTGTATCAGCCAAAAACATTCAGTACTTC. This gives the protein CASSLSTVSAKNIQYF. Here the CDR3 is joined to the reference TRBV28 and TRBJ2-4 genes, and the full variable domain is: DVKVTQSSRYLVKRTGEKVFLECVQDMDHENMFWYRQDPGLGLRLIYFSYDVKMKEKGDIPEGYSVSREKKERFSLILESASTNQTSMYLCASSLSTVSAKNIQYFGAGTRLSVL.